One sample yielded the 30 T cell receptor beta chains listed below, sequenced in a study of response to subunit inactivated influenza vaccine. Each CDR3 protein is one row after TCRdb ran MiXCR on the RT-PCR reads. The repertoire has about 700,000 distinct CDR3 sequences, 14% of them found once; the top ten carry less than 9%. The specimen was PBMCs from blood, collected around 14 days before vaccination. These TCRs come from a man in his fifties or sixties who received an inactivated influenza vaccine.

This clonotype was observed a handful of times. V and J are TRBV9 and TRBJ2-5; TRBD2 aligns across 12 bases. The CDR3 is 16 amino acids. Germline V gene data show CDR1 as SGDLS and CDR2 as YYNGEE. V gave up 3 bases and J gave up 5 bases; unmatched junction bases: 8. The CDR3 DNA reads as TGTGCCAGCAGCGCCGGGACTAGCGGGCTCCGGGAGACCCAGTACTTC. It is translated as CASSAGTSGLRETQYF.

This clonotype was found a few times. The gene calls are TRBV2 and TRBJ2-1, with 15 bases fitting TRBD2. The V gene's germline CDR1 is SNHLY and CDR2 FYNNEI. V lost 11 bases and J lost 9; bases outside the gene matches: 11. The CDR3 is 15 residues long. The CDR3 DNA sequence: TGTGCCGGATTGGGACTAGCGGGGGGTACGGGTGAGCAGTTCTTC. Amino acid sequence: CAGLGLAGGTGEQFF. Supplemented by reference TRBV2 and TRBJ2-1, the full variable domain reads EPEVTQTPSHQVTQMGQEVILRCVPISNHLYFYWYRQILGQKVEFLVSFYNNEISEKSEIFDDQFSVERPDGSNFTLKIRSTKLEDSAMYFCAGLGLAGGTGEQFFGPGTRLTVL.

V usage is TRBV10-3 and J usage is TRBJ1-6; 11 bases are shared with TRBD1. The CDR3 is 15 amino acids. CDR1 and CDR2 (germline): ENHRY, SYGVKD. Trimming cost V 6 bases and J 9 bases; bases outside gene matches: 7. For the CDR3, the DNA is TGTGCCATCAGCTTGGGCGGGACAGGGGGTTCACCCCTCCACTTT. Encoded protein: CAISLGGTGGSPLHF.

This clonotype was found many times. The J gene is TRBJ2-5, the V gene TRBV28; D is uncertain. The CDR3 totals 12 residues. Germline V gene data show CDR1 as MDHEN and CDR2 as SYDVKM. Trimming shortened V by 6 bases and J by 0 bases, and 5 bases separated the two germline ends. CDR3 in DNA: TGTGCCAGCAGCTCCTACCAAGAGACCCAGTACTTC. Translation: CASSSYQETQYF.

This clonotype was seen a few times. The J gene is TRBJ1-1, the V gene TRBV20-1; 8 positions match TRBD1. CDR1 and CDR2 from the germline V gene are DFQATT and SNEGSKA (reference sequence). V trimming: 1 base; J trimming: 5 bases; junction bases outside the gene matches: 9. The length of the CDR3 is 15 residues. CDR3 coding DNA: TGCAGTGCTAGAGGGGGGGCCTACAGGGGGACTGAAGCTTTCTTT. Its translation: CSARGGAYRGTEAFF.

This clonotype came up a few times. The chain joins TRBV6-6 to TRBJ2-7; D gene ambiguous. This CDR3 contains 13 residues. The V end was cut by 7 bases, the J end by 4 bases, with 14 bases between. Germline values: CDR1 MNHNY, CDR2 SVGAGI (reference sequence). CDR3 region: CASTSLTSYEQYF. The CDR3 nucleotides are TGTGCCAGCACCTCTCTGACCTCTTACGAGCAGTACTTC.

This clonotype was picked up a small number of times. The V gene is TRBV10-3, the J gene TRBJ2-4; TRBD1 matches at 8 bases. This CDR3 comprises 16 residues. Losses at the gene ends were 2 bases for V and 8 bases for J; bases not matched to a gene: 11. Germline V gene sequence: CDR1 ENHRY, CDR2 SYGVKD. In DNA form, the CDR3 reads TGTGCCATCAGTGAGACCTCCGGGACAGGCGGGGACATTCAGTACTTC. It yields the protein CAISETSGTGGDIQYF.

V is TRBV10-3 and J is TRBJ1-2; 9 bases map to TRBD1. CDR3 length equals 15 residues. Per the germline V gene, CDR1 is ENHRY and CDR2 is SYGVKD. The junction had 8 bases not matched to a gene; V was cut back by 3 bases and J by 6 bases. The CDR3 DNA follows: TGTGCCATCAGTGATCACAGGACAGGGGAGGATGGCTACACCTTC. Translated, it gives CAISDHRTGEDGYTF.

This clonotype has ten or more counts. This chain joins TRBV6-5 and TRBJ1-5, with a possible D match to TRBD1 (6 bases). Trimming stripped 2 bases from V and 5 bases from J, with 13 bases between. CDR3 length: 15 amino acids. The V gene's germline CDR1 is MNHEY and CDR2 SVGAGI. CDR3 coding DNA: TGTGCCAGCAGTTACGGCCCACAGGGAGATCAGCCCCAGCATTTT. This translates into CASSYGPQGDQPQHF.

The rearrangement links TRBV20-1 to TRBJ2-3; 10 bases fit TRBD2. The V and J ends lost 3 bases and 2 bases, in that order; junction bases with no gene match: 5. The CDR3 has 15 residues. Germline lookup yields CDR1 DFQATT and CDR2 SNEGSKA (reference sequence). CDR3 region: CSASQTSGDTDTQYF. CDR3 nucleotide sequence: TGCAGTGCTAGCCAAACTAGCGGGGACACAGATACGCAGTATTTT.

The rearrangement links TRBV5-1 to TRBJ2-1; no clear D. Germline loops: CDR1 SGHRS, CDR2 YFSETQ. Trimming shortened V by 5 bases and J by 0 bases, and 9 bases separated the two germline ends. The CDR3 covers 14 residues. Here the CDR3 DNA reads TGCGCCAGCAGAGTACCGAGCTCCTACAATGAGCAGTTCTTC. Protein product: CASRVPSSYNEQFF.

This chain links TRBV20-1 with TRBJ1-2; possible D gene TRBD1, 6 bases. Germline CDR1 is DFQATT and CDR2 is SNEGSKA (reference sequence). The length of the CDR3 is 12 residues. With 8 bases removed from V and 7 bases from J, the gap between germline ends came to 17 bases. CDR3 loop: CSYFTGPGGYTF. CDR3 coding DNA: TGCAGTTATTTTACAGGGCCTGGTGGCTACACCTTC.

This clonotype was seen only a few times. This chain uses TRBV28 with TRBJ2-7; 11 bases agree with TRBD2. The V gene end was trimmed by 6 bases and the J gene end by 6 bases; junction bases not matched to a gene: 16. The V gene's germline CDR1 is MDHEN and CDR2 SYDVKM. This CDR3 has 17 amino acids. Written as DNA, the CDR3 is TGTGCCAGCAGCCGACCCTCAAAAACCGGGACTAGCGGCGAGCAGTACTTC. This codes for CASSRPSKTGTSGEQYF.

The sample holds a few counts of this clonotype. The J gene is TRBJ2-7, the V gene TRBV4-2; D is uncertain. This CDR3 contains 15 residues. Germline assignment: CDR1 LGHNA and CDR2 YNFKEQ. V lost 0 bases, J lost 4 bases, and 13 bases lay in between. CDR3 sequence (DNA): TGTGCCAGCAGCCAAGAAGCGTCGCAAGCATACGAGCAGTACTTC. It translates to CASSQEASQAYEQYF.

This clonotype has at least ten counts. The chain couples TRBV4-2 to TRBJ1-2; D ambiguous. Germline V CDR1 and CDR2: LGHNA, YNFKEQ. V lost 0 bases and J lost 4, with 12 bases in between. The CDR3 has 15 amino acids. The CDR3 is CASSQENSPTYGYTF. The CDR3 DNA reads TGTGCCAGCAGCCAAGAGAACAGCCCAACCTATGGCTACACCTTC.

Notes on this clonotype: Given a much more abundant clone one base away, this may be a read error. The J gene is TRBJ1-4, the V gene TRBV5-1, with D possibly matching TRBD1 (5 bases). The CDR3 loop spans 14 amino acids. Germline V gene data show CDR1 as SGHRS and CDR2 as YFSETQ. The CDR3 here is CASSSSGTNDKLFF. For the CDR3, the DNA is TGCGCCAGCAGCTCTTCAGGGACCAATGATAAACTGTTTTTT.

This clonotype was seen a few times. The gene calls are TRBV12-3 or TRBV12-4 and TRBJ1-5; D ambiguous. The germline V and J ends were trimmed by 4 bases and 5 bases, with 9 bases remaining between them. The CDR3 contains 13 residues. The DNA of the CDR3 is TGTGCCAGCAGTTGGGGTAAAGATCAGCCCCAGCATTTT. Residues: CASSWGKDQPQHF.

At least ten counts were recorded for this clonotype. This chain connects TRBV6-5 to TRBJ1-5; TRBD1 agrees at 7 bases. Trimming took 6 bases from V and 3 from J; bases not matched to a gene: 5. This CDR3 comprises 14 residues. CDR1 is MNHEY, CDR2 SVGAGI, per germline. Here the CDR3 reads CASRYRGDNQPQHF. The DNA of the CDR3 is TGTGCCAGCAGATACAGGGGTGACAATCAGCCCCAGCATTTT.

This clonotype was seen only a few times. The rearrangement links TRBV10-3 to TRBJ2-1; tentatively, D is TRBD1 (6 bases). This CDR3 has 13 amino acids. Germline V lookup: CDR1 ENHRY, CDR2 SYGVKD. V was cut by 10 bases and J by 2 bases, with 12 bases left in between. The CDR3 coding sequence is TGTGCCACGACCACAGGGCCCTACAATGAGCAGTTCTTC. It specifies CATTTGPYNEQFF.

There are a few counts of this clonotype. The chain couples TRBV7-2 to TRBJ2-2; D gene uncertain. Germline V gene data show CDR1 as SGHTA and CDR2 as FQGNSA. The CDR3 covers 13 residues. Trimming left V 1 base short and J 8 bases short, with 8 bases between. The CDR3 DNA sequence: TGTGCCAGCAGCTTAGGCGGTTTGGGGGAGCTGTTTTTT. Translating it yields CASSLGGLGELFF. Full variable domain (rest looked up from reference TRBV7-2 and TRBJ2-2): GAGVSQSPSNKVTEKGKDVELRCDPISGHTALYWYRQSLGQGLEFLIYFQGNSAPDKSGLPSDRFSAERTGGSVSTLTIQRTQQEDSAVYLCASSLGGLGELFFGEGSRLTVL.

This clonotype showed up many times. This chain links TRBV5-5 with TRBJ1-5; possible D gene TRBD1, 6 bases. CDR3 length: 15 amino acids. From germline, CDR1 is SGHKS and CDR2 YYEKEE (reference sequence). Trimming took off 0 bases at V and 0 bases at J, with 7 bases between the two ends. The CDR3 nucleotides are TGTGCCAGCAGCTTGGCAGGGGTTAGCAATCAGCCCCAGCATTTT. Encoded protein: CASSLAGVSNQPQHF.

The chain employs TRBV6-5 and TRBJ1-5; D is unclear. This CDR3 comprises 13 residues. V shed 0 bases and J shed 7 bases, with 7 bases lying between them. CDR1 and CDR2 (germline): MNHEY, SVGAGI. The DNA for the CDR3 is TGTGCCAGCAGTTACTCGATCTGGCAGCCCCAGCATTTT. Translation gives CASSYSIWQPQHF.

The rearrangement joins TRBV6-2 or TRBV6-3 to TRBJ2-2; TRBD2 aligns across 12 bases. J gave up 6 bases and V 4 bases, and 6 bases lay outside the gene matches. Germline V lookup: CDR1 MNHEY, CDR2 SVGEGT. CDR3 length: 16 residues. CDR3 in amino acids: CASSSLAGGRSGELFF. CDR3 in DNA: TGTGCCAGCAGTTCACTAGCGGGAGGAAGGTCCGGGGAGCTGTTTTTT.

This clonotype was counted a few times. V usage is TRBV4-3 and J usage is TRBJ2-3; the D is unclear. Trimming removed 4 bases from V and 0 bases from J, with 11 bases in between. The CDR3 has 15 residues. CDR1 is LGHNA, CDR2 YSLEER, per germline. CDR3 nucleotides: TGCGCCAGCAGCCGAACTTTGCCTAGCACAGATACGCAGTATTTT. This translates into CASSRTLPSTDTQYF.

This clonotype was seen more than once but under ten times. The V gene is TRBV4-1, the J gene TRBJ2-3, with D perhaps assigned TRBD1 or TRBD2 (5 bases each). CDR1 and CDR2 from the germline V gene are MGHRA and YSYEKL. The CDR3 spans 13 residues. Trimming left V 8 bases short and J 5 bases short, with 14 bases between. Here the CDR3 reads CASQRGSKDTQYF. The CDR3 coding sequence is TGCGCCAGCCAACGGGGCTCGAAAGATACGCAGTATTTT.

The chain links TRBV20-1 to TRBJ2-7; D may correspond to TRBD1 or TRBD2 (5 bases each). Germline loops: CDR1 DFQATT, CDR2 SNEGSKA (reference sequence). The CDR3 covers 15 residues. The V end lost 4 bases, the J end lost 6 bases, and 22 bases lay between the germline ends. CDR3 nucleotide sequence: TGCAGTGCTAACCACCCGGGACGCCCGGGCAGCGAGCAGTACTTC. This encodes CSANHPGRPGSEQYF.

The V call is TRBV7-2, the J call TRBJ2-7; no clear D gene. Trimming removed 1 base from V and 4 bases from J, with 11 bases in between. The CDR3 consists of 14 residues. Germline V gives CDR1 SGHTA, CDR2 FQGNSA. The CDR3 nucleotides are TGTGCCAGCAGCTTAGTCGGCCCAGCTTACGAGCAGTACTTC. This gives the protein CASSLVGPAYEQYF.

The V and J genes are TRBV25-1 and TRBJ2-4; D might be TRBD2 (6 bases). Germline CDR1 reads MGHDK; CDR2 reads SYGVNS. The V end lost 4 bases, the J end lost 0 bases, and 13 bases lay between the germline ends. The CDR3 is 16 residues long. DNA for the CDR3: TGTGCCAGCAGTGGCGGGACTCTTCTAGCCAAAAACATTCAGTACTTC. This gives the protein CASSGGTLLAKNIQYF.

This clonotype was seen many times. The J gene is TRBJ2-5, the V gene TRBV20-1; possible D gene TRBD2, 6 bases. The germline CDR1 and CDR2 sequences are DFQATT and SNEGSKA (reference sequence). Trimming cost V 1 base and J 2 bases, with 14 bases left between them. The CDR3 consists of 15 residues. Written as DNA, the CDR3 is TGCAGTGCTAGAGGGAGGGCGGGGTGGCAAGAGACCCAGTACTTC. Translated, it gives CSARGRAGWQETQYF.

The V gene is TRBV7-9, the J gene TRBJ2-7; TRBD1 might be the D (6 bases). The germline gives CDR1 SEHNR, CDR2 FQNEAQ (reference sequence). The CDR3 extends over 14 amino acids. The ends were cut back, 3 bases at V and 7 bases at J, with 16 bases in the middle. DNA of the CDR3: TGTGCCAGCAGCTTTCGGGACAACCCTAAGGAGCAGTACTTC. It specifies CASSFRDNPKEQYF.